This passage covers 11 T cell receptor beta chains from one sample sequenced in a study of cytomegalovirus exposure and HLA in healthy donors. Produced via immunoSEQ multiplex PCR; TCRdb's table is partial and in-frame only. This sample carries 140,000 or so clones, approximately 90% of them seen once, and the ten largest clones take 0.69%. Sequencing was carried out using PBMCs. All receptors derive from a man younger than 35 in good health and CMV-seronegative.

The chain employs TRBV6-6 and TRBJ1-4; TRBD1 might be the D (5 bases). Trimming removed 8 bases from V and 8 bases from J, with 15 bases in between. Looked up from germline, CDR1 is MNHNY and CDR2 is SVGAGI (reference sequence). This CDR3 comprises 13 residues. The CDR3 loop is CASFQGLYEKLFF. Here the CDR3 DNA reads TGTGCCAGCTTTCAGGGACTCTACGAAAAACTGTTTTTT.

This chain links TRBV15 with TRBJ1-1; D not certain. This CDR3 region has 15 residues. From germline, CDR1 is LNHNV and CDR2 YYDKDF (reference sequence). V shed 4 bases and J shed 3 bases, with 15 bases lying between them. This CDR3 reads CATSKGSGSDTEAFF. The CDR3, as DNA: TGTGCCACCAGCAAAGGATCGGGAAGTGACACTGAAGCTTTCTTT.

Here the CDR3 DNA reads TGTGCCAGCAGCGTAGGTGACGGGAGAGATGAGCAGTTCTTC. It translates to CASSVGDGRDEQFF. The V gene is TRBV9, the J gene TRBJ2-1; TRBD2 might be the D (6 bases). CDR1 SGDLS and CDR2 YYNGEE come from the germline V gene. Trimming cost V 0 bases and J 8 bases, with 12 bases left between them. There are 14 residues in the CDR3.

The chain is built from TRBV9 and TRBJ1-2; D call uncertain. Germline lookup yields CDR1 SGDLS and CDR2 YYNGEE. The V gene lost 0 bases and the J gene lost 0 bases, with 9 bases spanning the gap. This CDR3 has 15 amino acids. CDR3 coding DNA: TGTGCCAGCAGCGTAGCGCCCGGAGCTAACTATGGCTACACCTTC. Its protein is CASSVAPGANYGYTF.

The V gene is TRBV9, the J gene TRBJ2-6, with D perhaps matching TRBD2 (5 bases). CDR3 length equals 17 residues. Trimming took 0 bases from V and 0 from J, leaving 10 bases between them. From germline, CDR1 is SGDLS and CDR2 YYNGEE. The chain's CDR3 is CASSVASPVSGANVLTF. CDR3 sequence (DNA): TGTGCCAGCAGCGTAGCTAGCCCAGTCTCTGGGGCCAACGTCCTGACTTTC.

V usage is TRBV7-8 and J usage is TRBJ1-1; TRBD1 is a possible D gene (5 bases). Trimming took off 1 base at V and 1 base at J, with 19 bases between the two ends. Germline-derived CDR1 and CDR2 are SGHVS and FQNEAQ. This CDR3 is 18 amino acids long. The CDR3 is CASSLGVSGNMRNTEAFF. The CDR3, as DNA: TGTGCCAGCAGCTTAGGGGTTTCAGGGAATATGCGGAACACTGAAGCTTTCTTT.

The chain joins TRBV29-1 to TRBJ2-1; tentative D call: TRBD2 (6 bases). The CDR3 is made up of 14 amino acids. CDR1 is SQVTM and CDR2 is ANQGSEA in the germline V gene. V dropped 4 bases and J dropped 5 bases, with 15 bases sitting between them. In DNA, the CDR3 is TGCAGCGTTGGACTGGGGGGTTCACACAATGAGCAGTTCTTC. It encodes CSVGLGGSHNEQFF.

The rearrangement links TRBV30 to TRBJ1-3; D not resolved. The CDR3 extends over 13 amino acids. The V and J ends lost 2 bases and 1 base respectively, with 6 bases between them. CDR1 and CDR2 (germline): GTSNPN, SVGIG (reference sequence). For the CDR3, the DNA is TGTGCCTGGAGTACGGGATCTGGAAACACCATATATTTT. It codes for CAWSTGSGNTIYF.

The rearrangement joins TRBV30 to TRBJ1-2, with D tentatively TRBD1 (6 bases). CDR1 GTSNPN and CDR2 SVGIG come from the germline V gene (reference sequence). V dropped 4 bases and J dropped 4 bases, with 19 bases sitting between them. This CDR3 contains 15 residues. Here the CDR3 DNA reads TGTGCCTGGATGATCTTGGACAGACCTCGCTATGGCTACACCTTC. It specifies CAWMILDRPRYGYTF.

V usage is TRBV2 and J usage is TRBJ1-2; D gene ambiguous. Germline loops: CDR1 SNHLY, CDR2 FYNNEI. This CDR3 has 14 amino acids. V lost 3 bases and J 2 bases, leaving 10 bases between the germline ends. This chain's CDR3 is CASSDGGLNYGYTF. The CDR3 coding sequence is TGTGCCAGCAGTGACGGCGGGCTGAACTATGGCTACACCTTC.

The chain uses TRBV5-4 and TRBJ2-1; TRBD1 is a possible D gene (6 bases). There are 15 residues in the CDR3. V was shortened by 4 bases and J by 7 bases, with 18 bases between the two germline ends. The germline V gene has CDR1 SGHNT and CDR2 YYREEE (reference sequence). The CDR3: CASSREQGASNEQFF. DNA of the CDR3: TGTGCCAGCAGCCGGGAACAGGGAGCTTCGAATGAGCAGTTCTTC. Complete variable domain (other parts from reference TRBV5-4 and TRBJ2-1): ETGVTQSPTHLIKTRGQQVTLRCSSQSGHNTVSWYQQALGQGPQFIFQYYREEENGRGNFPPRFSGLQFPNYSSELNVNALELDDSALYLCASSREQGASNEQFFGPGTRLTVL.